The 15 T cell receptor beta chains below come from one sample, sequenced in a study of control samples from healthy donors and cancer patients. TCRdb keeps only in-frame clones here, not all; method: immunoSEQ multiplex PCR. In the table there are under 200,000 clones, 91% of which are singletons. The sequenced sample consisted of blood. All receptors derive from a woman in her 30s in good health.

The J gene is TRBJ2-5, the V gene TRBV10-3; no firm D call. Deletions cut 10 bases from V and 4 bases from J, with 16 bases between. Germline CDR1 reads ENHRY; CDR2 reads SYGVKD. The CDR3 totals 13 residues. CDR3 DNA: TGTGCCACGACCCCGAGTATTAGAGAGACCCAGTACTTC. Its translation is CATTPSIRETQYF.

The chain recombines TRBV19 with TRBJ2-5, with 8 bases aligning to TRBD2. The CDR3 has 16 residues. CDR1 LNHDA and CDR2 SQIVND come from the germline V gene (reference sequence). Trimming took 3 bases from V and 4 from J; bases not matched to a gene: 10. The CDR3 sequence is CASSMGAGGYLETQYF. Here the CDR3 DNA reads TGTGCCAGTAGTATGGGGGCGGGAGGATACCTAGAGACCCAGTACTTC. Together with reference TRBV19 and TRBJ2-5, the CDR3 gives the full variable domain: DGGITQSPKYLFRKEGQNVTLSCEQNLNHDAMYWYRQDPGQGLRLIYYSQIVNDFQKGDIAEGYSVSREKKESFPLTVTSAQKNPTAFYLCASSMGAGGYLETQYFGPGTRLLVL.

The chain couples TRBV19 to TRBJ1-6; the D gene is possibly TRBD1 (6 bases). The V gene lost 4 bases and the J gene lost 2 bases, with 12 bases spanning the gap. The CDR3 runs to 16 residues. Germline V gene data show CDR1 as LNHDA and CDR2 as SQIVND (reference sequence). The CDR3 DNA reads as TGTGCCAGTAGTACAGAGGGGGTGGCCTATAATTCACCCCTCCACTTT. It yields the protein CASSTEGVAYNSPLHF.

DNA for the CDR3: TGCGCCAGCAGCCAAGATGGACGCGATAATTCACCCCTCCACTTT. Translated: CASSQDGRDNSPLHF. The chain joins TRBV4-3 to TRBJ1-6; D unresolved. CDR3 length: 15 amino acids. V was pared by 0 bases and J by 5 bases, with 8 bases between. The germline V gene encodes CDR1 LGHNA and CDR2 YSLEER.

The chain has TRBV15 and TRBJ2-3, with 14 bases aligning to TRBD2. Germline values: CDR1 LNHNV, CDR2 YYDKDF (reference sequence). This CDR3 spans 15 amino acids. V was pared by 6 bases and J by 3 bases, with 2 bases of the junction left unmatched. The CDR3 DNA follows: TGTGCCACCAGAGGACTAGCGGGGGGAACAGATACGCAGTATTTT. This gives the protein CATRGLAGGTDTQYF.

The chain is built from TRBV5-4 and TRBJ2-1; 7 nucleotides line up with TRBD2. The V and J ends lost 4 bases and 6 bases, in that order; junction bases with no gene match: 13. The length of the CDR3 is 16 residues. Germline-derived CDR1 and CDR2 are SGHNT and YYREEE (reference sequence). The CDR3 nucleotides are TGTGCCAGCAGCCTCTCAGGACTAGTTGTGGGCAATGAGCAGTTCTTC. It translates to CASSLSGLVVGNEQFF.

The rearrangement joins TRBV5-1 to TRBJ1-4; 10 bases line up with TRBD1. This CDR3 region has 17 residues. The junction had 3 bases not matched to a gene; V was cut back by 0 bases and J by 1 base. CDR1 SGHRS and CDR2 YFSETQ come from the germline V gene. DNA of the CDR3: TGCGCCAGCAGCTTGGGTGACAGGGGGCGAACTAATGAAAAACTGTTTTTT. Translating gives CASSLGDRGRTNEKLFF.

The CDR3 sequence: CASSNYTGGPQPQHF. DNA of the CDR3: TGTGCCAGTAGTAACTATACAGGGGGGCCTCAGCCCCAGCATTTT. This chain joins TRBV19 and TRBJ1-5; the match to TRBD1 covers 8 bases. The CDR3 spans 15 residues. With 4 bases clipped from V and 6 bases from J, the junction kept 8 bases outside the gene matches. Germline CDR1 and CDR2: LNHDA and SQIVND (reference sequence).

The chain combines TRBV19 with TRBJ2-2; D gene ambiguous. The CDR3 is 12 amino acids. V lost 6 bases and J lost 0, with 2 bases in between. The germline V gene encodes CDR1 LNHDA and CDR2 SQIVND (reference sequence). The CDR3 here is CASRTNTGELFF. The DNA for the CDR3 is TGTGCCAGTAGGACGAACACCGGGGAGCTGTTTTTT.

This rearrangement joins TRBV30 to TRBJ2-3, with D uncertain. The CDR3 consists of 14 residues. Germline V lookup: CDR1 GTSNPN, CDR2 SVGIG (reference sequence). V shed 3 bases and J shed 2 bases, with 12 bases lying between them. CDR3 loop: CAWRSVYTTDTQYF. As DNA, the CDR3 is TGTGCCTGGAGGTCGGTTTATACCACAGATACGCAGTATTTT. Supplemented by reference TRBV30 and TRBJ2-3, the full variable domain reads SQTIHQWPATLVQPVGSPLSLECTVEGTSNPNLYWYRQAAGRGLQLLFYSVGIGQISSEVPQNLSASRPQDRQFILSSKKLLLSDSGFYLCAWRSVYTTDTQYFGPGTRLTVL.

The rearrangement links TRBV12-3 or TRBV12-4 to TRBJ1-1, with 9 bases identical to TRBD1. The CDR3 is 13 amino acids. V lost 6 bases to trimming and J lost 1 base; unmatched junction nucleotides: 0. The CDR3 region is CASRQGANTEAFF. CDR3 nucleotide sequence: TGTGCCAGCAGACAGGGGGCGAACACTGAAGCTTTCTTT.

The rearrangement uses TRBV24-1 and TRBJ2-1; D is perhaps TRBD2 (6 bases). V lost 9 bases to trimming and J lost 9 bases, with 17 bases between them. CDR3 size: 13 residues. Germline V gene data show CDR1 as KGHDR and CDR2 as SFDVKD. Written as DNA, the CDR3 is TGTGCCACCTATAGGCAGGAGGGTCGTGAGCAGTTCTTC. This translates into CATYRQEGREQFF.

In nucleotides, the CDR3 is TGTGCCTGGAGTCAAGGACAGGGGGCCTATCAGCCCCAGCATTTT. Residues: CAWSQGQGAYQPQHF. This rearrangement joins TRBV30 to TRBJ1-5, with 11 bases fitting TRBD1. V lost 2 bases to trimming and J lost 5 bases; unmatched junction nucleotides: 5. The V gene's germline CDR1 is GTSNPN and CDR2 SVGIG (reference sequence). The CDR3 contains 15 residues.

The genes are TRBV11-3 and TRBJ1-2; 11 nucleotides match TRBD1. V was clipped by 4 bases and J by 5 bases; unmatched bases: 3. CDR1 and CDR2 (germline): SGHNT, YENEEA. The CDR3 totals 14 residues. The DNA for the CDR3 is TGTGCCAGCAGCTCCGGGACAGGGGGTTATGGCTACACCTTC. Translated, it gives CASSSGTGGYGYTF.

The chain couples TRBV27 to TRBJ2-3; TRBD2 matches at 9 bases. CDR3 length equals 14 residues. Germline V gives CDR1 MNHEY, CDR2 SMNVEV (reference sequence). Trimming at V came to 6 bases and at J to 4 bases, leaving 5 bases not matched to a gene. As DNA, the CDR3 is TGTGCCAGCAGATCGCGGGGGGGGGCAGATACGCAGTATTTT. It specifies CASRSRGGADTQYF.